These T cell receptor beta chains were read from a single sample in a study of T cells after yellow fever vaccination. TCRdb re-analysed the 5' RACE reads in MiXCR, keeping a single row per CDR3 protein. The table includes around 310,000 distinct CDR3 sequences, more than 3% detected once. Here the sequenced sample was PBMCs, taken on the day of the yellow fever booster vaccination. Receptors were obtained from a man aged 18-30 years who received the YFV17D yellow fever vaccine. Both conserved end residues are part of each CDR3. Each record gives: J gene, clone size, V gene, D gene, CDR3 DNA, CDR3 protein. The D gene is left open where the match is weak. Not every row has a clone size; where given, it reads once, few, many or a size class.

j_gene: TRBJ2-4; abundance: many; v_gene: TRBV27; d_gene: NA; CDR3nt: TGTGCCAGCAGTTCTCTTGGGCAAAACATTCAGTACTTC; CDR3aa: CASSSLGQNIQYF
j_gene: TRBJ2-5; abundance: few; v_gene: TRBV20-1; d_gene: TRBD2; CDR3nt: TGCAGTGCCCAACCGGGACTAGCGGGGGGGCCAGGAGAGACCCAGTACTTC; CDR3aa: CSAQPGLAGGPGETQYF
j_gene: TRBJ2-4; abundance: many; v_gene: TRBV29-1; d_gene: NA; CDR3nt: TGCAGCGTTACCGTTACGGCTAACTTAGCCAAAAACATTCAGTACTTC; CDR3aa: CSVTVTANLAKNIQYF
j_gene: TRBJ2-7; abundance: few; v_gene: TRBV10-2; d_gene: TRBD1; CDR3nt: TGCGCCAGCAGGGGGACAGGCGCCTACGAGCAGTACTTC; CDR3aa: CASRGTGAYEQYF
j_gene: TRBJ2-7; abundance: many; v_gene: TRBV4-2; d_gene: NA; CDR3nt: TGTGCCAGCAGCCAAGGACAGGCAAAGGCCTACGAGCAGTACTTC; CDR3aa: CASSQGQAKAYEQYF
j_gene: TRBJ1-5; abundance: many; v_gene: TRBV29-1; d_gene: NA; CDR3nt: TGCAGCGCTACGACAGACGGCAATCAGCCCCAGCATTTT; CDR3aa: CSATTDGNQPQHF
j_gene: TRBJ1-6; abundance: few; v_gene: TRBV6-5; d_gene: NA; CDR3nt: TGTGCCAGCAGTTACTCCCAGCTAAGTACCCTCACCTCACCCCTCCACTTT; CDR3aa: CASSYSQLSTLTSPLHF
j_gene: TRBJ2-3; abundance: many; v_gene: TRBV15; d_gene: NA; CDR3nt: TGTGCTACCAGCCGTCGGAGCACAGATACGCAGTATTTT; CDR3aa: CATSRRSTDTQYF
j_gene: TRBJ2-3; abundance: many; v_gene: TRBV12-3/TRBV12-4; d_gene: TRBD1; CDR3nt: TGTGCCAGCAGTAATTGGGCAGGGGGCTTAACAGATACGCAGTATTTT; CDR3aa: CASSNWAGGLTDTQYF
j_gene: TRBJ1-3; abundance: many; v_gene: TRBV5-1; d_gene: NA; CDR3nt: TGCGCCAGCAGCTTGCACTCTGGAAACACCATATATTTT; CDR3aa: CASSLHSGNTIYF
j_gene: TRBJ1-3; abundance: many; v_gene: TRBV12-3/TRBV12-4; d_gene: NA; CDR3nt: TGTGCCAGCAGTTACAGGGAGGCTGGAAACACCATATATTTT; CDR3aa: CASSYREAGNTIYF
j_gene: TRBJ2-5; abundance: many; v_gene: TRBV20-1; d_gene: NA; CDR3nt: TGCAGTGCCCCAGGGACGGTCGGGGCGACCCAGTACTTC; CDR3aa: CSAPGTVGATQYF
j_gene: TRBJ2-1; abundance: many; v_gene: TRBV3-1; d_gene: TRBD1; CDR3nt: TGTGCCAGCAGCCAAGTACCGGGACAGGGAAGCAATGAGCAGTTCTTC; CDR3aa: CASSQVPGQGSNEQFF
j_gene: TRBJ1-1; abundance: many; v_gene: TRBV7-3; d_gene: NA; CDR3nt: TGTGCCAGCAGCTTAGGCCCGGACACTGAAGCTTTCTTT; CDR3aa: CASSLGPDTEAFF
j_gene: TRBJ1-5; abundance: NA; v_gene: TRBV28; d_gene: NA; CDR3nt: TGTGCCAGCAGTTATGTTCTAGATACCCAGCCCCAGCATTTT; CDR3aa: CASSYVLDTQPQHF
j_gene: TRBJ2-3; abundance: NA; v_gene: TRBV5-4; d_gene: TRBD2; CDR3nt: TGTGCCAGCAGCTTAGGTGGACTAGCGGGGGGAAAAGATACGCAGTATTTT; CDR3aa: CASSLGGLAGGKDTQYF
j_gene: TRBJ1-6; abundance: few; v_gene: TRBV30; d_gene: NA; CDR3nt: TGTGCCTGGAGTCCTACAGGGCCAGAATCACCCCTCCACTTT; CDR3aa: CAWSPTGPESPLHF
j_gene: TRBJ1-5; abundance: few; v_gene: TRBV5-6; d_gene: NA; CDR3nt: TGTGCCAGCAGCGTCTTTCGCGGGGGACACACCGGTAGCAATCAGCCCCAGCATTTT; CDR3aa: CASSVFRGGHTGSNQPQHF
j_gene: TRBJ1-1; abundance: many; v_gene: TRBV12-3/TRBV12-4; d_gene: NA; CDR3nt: TGTGCCAGCAGTTTAGTGCTGGGATTGAACACTGAAGCTTTCTTT; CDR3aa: CASSLVLGLNTEAFF
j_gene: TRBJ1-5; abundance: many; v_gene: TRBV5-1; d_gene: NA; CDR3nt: TGCGCCAGCAGCCACGCCGGTGAACAGCCCCAGCATTTT; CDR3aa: CASSHAGEQPQHF
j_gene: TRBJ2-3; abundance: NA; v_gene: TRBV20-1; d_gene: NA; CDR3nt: TGCGGTCTTACAGATACGCAGTATTTT; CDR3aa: CGLTDTQYF
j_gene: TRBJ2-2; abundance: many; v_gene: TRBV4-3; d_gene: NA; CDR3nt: TGCGCCAGCAGCCAAGATTCGCACAGAACGAACACCGGGGAGCTGTTTTTT; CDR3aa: CASSQDSHRTNTGELFF
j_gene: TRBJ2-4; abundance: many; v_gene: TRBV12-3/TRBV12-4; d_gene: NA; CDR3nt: TGTGCCAGCAGTTCCCCCCAAGGAATTCAGTACTTC; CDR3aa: CASSSPQGIQYF
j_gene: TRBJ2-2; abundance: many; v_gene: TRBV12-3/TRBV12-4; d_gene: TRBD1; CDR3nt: TGTGCCAGCAGTTTCAGGGGGTCCGGGGCACCCGGGGAGCTGTTTTTT; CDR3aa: CASSFRGSGAPGELFF